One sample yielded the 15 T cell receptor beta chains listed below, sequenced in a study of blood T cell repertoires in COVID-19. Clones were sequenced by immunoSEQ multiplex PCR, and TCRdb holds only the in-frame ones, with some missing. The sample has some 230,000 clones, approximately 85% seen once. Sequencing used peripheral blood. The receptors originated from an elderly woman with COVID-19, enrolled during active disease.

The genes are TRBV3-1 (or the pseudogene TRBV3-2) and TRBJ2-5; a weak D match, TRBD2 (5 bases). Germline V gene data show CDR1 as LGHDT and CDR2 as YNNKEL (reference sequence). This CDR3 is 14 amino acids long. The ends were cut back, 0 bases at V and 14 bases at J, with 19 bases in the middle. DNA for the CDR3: TGTGCCAGCAGCCAAGATCAGTGGAGGACGACCCCCTACTTC. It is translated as CASSQDQWRTTPYF.

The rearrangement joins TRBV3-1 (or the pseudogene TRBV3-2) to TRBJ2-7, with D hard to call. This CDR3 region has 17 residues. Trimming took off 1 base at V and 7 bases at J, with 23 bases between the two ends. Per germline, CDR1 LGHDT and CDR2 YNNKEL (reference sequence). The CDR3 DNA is TGTGCCAGCAGCCAAGTTGGGCGCTCCCAAAACCTCTGGGAGCAGTACTTC. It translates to CASSQVGRSQNLWEQYF.

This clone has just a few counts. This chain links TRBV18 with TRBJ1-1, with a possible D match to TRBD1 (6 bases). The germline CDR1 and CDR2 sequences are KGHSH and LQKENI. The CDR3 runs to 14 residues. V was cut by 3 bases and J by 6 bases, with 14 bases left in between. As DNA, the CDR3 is TGTGCCAGCTCACCGGGGCAGGGGTACGCTGAAGCTTTCTTT. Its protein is CASSPGQGYAEAFF.

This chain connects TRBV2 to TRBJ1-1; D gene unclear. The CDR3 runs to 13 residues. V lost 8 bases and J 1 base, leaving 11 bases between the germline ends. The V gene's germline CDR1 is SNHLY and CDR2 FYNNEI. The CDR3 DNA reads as TGTGCCAGCCGGGTCAGCCAGAACACTGAAGCTTTCTTT. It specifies CASRVSQNTEAFF. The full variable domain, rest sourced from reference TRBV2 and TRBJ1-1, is EPEVTQTPSHQVTQMGQEVILRCVPISNHLYFYWYRQILGQKVEFLVSFYNNEISEKSEIFDDQFSVERPDGSNFTLKIRSTKLEDSAMYFCASRVSQNTEAFFGQGTRLTVV.

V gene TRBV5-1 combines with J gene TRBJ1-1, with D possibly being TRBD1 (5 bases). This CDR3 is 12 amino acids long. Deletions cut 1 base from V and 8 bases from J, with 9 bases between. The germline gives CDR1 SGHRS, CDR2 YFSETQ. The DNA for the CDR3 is TGCGCCAGCAGCTTGTGGGCAGGGGAAGCTTTCTTT. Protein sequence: CASSLWAGEAFF.

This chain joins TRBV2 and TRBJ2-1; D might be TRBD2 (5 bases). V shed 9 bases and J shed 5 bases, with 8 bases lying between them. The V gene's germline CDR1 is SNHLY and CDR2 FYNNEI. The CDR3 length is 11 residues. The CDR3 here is CASREHNEQFF. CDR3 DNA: TGTGCCAGTAGGGAGCACAATGAGCAGTTCTTC. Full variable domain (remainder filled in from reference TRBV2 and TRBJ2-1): EPEVTQTPSHQVTQMGQEVILRCVPISNHLYFYWYRQILGQKVEFLVSFYNNEISEKSEIFDDQFSVERPDGSNFTLKIRSTKLEDSAMYFCASREHNEQFFGPGTRLTVL.

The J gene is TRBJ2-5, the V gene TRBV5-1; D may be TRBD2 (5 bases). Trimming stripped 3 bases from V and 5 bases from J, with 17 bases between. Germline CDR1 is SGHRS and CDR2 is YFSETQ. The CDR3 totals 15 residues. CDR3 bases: TGCGCCAGCAGCTCCCCCACCGCGGGTCCTGAGACCCAGTACTTC. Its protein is CASSSPTAGPETQYF.

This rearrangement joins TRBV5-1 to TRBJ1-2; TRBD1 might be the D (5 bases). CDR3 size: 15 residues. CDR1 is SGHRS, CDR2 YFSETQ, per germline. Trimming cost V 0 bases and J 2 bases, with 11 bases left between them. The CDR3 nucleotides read TGCGCCAGCAGCTTGGTACAGGCAGGGAACTATGGCTACACCTTC. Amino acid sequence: CASSLVQAGNYGYTF. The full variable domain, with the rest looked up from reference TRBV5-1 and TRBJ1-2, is KAGVTQTPRYLIKTRGQQVTLSCSPISGHRSVSWYQQTPGQGLQFLFEYFSETQRNKGNFPGRFSGRQFSNSRSEMNVSTLELGDSALYLCASSLVQAGNYGYTFGSGTRLTVV.

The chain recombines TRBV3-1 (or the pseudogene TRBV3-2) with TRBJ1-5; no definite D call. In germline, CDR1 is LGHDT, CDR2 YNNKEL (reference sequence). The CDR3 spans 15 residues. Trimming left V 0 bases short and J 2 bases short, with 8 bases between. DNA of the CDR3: TGTGCCAGCAGCCAAGATAACCGGGGCAATCAGCCCCAGCATTTT. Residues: CASSQDNRGNQPQHF.

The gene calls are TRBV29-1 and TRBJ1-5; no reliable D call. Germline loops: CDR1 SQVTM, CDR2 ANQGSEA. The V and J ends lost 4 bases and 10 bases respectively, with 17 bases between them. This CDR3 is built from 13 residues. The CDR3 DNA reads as TGCAGCGTTGTAGTGGCAGTCGGGTTACCCCAGCATTTT. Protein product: CSVVVAVGLPQHF. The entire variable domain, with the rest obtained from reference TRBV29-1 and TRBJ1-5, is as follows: SAVISQKPSRDICQRGTSLTIQCQVDSQVTMMFWYRQQPGQSLTLIATANQGSEATYESGFVIDKFPISRPNLTFSTLTVSNMSPEDSSIYLCSVVVAVGLPQHFGDGTRLSIL.

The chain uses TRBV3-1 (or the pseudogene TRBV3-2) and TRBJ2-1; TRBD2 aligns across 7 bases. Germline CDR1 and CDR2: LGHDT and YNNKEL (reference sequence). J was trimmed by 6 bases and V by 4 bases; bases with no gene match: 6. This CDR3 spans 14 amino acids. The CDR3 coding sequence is TGTGCCAGCAGCCGATCCCCGGGAGGCAATGAGCAGTTCTTC. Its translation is CASSRSPGGNEQFF.

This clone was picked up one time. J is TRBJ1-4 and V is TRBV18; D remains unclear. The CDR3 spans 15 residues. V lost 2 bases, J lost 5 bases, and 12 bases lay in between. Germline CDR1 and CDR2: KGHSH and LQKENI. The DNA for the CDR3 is TGTGCCAGCTCACCATTTGCCACAGTCAATGAAAAACTGTTTTTT. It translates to CASSPFATVNEKLFF. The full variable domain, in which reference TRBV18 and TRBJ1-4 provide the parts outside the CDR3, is NAGVMQNPRHLVRRRGQEARLRCSPMKGHSHVYWYRQLPEEGLKFMVYLQKENIIDESGMPKERFSAEFPKEGPSILRIQQVVRGDSAAYFCASSPFATVNEKLFFGSGTQLSVL.

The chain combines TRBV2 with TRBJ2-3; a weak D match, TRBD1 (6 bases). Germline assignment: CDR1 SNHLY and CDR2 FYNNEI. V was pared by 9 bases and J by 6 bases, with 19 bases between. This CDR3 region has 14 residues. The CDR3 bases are TGTGCCAGTCGGGGACACTTGACCGCGGATACGCAGTATTTT. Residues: CASRGHLTADTQYF.

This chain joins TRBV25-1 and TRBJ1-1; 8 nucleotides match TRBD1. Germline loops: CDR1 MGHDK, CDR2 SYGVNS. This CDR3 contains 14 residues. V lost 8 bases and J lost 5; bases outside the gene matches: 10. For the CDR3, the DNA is TGTGCCAGCGCCTCCAGGGGGCGCAGGACTGAAGCTTTCTTT. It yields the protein CASASRGRRTEAFF.

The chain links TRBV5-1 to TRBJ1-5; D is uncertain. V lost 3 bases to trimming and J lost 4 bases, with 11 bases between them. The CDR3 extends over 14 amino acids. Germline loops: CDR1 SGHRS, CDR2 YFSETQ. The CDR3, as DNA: TGCGCCAGCAGCTCTGGAGGAGGGAATCAGCCCCAGCATTTT. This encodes CASSSGGGNQPQHF.